The present entry profiles one T cell receptor (beta chain) with its context. Its cognate antigen is unknown. The authors incorporated unique molecular identifiers into the TCR beta cDNA libraries. Via MiXCR, TCRdb re-called the PCR reads, giving one row per CDR3 protein. The sample shows some 800,000 distinct CDR3 sequences, 46% of them seen only once. The sample comes from a study of post-analysis software for immune sequencing data. Background on the study: Relapsing-remitting, secondary progressive and progressive-relapsing multiple sclerosis courses were included. The study's findings and limits: When patients were compared with controls, about 5 TRBV segments were more frequent, TRBV5-6, TRBV5-1 and TRBV20-1 among them.

This CDR3 has 13 amino acids. Germline values: CDR1 MNHEY, CDR2 SVGEGT. Trimming took 9 bases from V and 8 from J; bases not matched to a gene: 12. This clonotype was obtained from a girl under 18 with multiple sclerosis. The specimen was blood. The chain couples TRBV6-2 or TRBV6-3 to TRBJ2-7; 8 bases align to TRBD2. The CDR3 DNA follows: TGTGCCAGGCAAAGCAGCGGGAGTTCTCAGCAGTACTTC. Its translation: CARQSSGSSQQYF.